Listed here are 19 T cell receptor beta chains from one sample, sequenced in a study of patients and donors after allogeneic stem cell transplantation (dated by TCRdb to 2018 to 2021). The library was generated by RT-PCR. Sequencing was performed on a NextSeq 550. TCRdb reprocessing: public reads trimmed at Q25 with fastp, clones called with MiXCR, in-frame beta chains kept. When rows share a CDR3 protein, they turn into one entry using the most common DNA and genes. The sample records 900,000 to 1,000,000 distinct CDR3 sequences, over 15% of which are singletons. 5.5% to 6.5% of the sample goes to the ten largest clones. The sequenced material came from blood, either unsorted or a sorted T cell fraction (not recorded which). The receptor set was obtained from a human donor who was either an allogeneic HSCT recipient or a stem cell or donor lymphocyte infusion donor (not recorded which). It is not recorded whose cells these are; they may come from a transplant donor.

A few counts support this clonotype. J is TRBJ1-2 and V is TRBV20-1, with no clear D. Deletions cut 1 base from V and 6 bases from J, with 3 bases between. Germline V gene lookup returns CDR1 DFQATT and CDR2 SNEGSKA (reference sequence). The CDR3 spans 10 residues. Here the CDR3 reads CSARGDGYTF. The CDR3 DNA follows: TGCAGTGCTAGAGGGGATGGCTACACCTTC.

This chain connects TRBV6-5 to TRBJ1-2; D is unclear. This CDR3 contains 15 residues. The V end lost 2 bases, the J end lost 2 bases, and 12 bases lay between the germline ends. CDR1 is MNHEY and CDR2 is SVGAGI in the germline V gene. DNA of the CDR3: TGTGCCAGCAGTTACGCAACCGGGAGAAACTATGGCTACACCTTC. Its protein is CASSYATGRNYGYTF.

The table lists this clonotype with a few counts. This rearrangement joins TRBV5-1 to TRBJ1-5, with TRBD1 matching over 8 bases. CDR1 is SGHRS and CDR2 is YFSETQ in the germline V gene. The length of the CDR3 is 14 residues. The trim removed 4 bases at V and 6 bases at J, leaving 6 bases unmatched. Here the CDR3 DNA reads TGCGCCAGCAGCGTAGGACAGGGATCTCAGCCCCAGCATTTT. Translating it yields CASSVGQGSQPQHF.

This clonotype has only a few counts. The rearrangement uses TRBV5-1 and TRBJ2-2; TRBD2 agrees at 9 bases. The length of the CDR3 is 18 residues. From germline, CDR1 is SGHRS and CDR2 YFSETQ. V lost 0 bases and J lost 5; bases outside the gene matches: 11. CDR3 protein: CASSLAGTSFGSTGELFF. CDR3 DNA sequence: TGCGCCAGCAGCTTGGCCGGGACTAGCTTTGGTTCGACCGGGGAGCTGTTTTTT.

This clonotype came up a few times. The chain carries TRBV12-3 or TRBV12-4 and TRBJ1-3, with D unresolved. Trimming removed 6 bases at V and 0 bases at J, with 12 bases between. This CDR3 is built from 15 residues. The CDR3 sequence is CASSSTAFSGNTIYF. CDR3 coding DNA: TGTGCCAGCAGCTCCACAGCGTTCTCTGGAAACACCATATATTTT.

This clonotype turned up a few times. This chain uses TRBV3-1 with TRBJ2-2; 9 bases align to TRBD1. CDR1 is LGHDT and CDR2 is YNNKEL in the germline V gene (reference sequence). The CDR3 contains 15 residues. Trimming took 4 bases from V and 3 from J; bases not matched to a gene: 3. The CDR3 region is CASSLTGGDTGELFF. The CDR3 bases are TGTGCCAGCAGCCTAACAGGGGGCGACACCGGGGAGCTGTTTTTT.

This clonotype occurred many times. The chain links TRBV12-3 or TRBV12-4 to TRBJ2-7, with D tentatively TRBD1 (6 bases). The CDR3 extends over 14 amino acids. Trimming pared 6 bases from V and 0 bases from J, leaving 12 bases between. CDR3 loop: CASSVDRSSYEQYF. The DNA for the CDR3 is TGTGCCAGCAGCGTTGACAGGTCCTCCTACGAGCAGTACTTC.

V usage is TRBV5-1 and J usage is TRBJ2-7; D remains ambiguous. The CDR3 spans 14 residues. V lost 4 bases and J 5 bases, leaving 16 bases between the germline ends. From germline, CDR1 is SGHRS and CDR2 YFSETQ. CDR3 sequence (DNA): TGCGCCAGCAGCAACCCGAAGCTTAGACACGAGCAGTACTTC. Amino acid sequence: CASSNPKLRHEQYF.

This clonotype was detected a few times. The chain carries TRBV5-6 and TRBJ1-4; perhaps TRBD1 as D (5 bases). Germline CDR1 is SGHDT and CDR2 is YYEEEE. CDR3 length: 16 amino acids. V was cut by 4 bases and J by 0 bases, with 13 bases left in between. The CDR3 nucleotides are TGTGCCAGCAGCCCAAGGGGCCAGTCAACTAATGAAAAACTGTTTTTT. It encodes CASSPRGQSTNEKLFF.

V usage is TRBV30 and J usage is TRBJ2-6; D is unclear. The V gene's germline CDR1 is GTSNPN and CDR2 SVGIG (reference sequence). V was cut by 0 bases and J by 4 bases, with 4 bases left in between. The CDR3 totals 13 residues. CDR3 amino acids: CAWSVGGANVLTF. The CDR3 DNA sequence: TGTGCCTGGAGTGTAGGAGGGGCCAACGTCCTGACTTTC.

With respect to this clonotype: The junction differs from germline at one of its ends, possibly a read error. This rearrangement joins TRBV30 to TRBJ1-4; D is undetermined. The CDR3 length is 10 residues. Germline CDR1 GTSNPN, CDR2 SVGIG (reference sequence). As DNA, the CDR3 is TGTGCGTGGATGGCGGAAAAACTGTTTTTT. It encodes CAWMAEKLFF.

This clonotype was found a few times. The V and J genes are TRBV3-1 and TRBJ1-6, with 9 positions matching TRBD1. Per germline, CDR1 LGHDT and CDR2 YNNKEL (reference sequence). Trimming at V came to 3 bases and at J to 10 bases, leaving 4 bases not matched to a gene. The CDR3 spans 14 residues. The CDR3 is CASSQWTGVSPLHF. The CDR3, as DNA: TGTGCCAGCAGCCAGTGGACAGGGGTCTCACCCCTCCACTTT.

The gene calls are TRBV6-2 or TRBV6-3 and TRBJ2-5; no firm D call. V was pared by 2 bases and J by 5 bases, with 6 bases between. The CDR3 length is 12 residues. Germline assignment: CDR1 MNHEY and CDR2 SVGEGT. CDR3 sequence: CASSYQTETQYF. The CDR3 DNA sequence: TGTGCCAGCAGTTACCAGACGGAGACCCAGTACTTC.

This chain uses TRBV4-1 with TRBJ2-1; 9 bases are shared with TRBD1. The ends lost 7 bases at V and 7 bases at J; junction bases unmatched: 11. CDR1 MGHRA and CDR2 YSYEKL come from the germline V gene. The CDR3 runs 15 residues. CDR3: CASNTGTGRKNEQFF. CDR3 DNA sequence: TGCGCCAGCAACACCGGGACAGGGAGGAAGAATGAGCAGTTCTTC.

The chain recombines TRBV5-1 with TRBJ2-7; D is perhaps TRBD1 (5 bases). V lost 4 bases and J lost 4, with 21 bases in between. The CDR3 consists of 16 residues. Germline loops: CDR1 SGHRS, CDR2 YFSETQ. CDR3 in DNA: TGCGCCAGCAGCCCGAGTGTAGGACATAACTATTACGAGCAGTACTTC. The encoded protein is CASSPSVGHNYYEQYF.

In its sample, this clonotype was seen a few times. CDR3 region: CASSEQGAENSPLHF. The CDR3 DNA reads TGTGCCAGCAGCGAGCAGGGGGCTGAAAATTCACCCCTCCACTTT. V is TRBV6-1 and J is TRBJ1-6, with 8 bases lining up with TRBD1. Trimming at V came to 6 bases and at J to 7 bases, leaving 8 bases not matched to a gene. Germline loops: CDR1 MNHNS, CDR2 SASEGT. CDR3 size: 15 residues.

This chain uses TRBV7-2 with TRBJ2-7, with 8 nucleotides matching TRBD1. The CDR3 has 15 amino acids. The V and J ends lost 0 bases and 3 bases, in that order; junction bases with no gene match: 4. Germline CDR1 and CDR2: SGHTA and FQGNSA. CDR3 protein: CASSLAETGVYEQYF. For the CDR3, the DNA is TGTGCCAGCAGCTTAGCGGAGACAGGGGTCTACGAGCAGTACTTC. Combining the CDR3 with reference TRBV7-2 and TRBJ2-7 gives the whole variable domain GAGVSQSPSNKVTEKGKDVELRCDPISGHTALYWYRQSLGQGLEFLIYFQGNSAPDKSGLPSDRFSAERTGGSVSTLTIQRTQQEDSAVYLCASSLAETGVYEQYFGPGTRLTVT.

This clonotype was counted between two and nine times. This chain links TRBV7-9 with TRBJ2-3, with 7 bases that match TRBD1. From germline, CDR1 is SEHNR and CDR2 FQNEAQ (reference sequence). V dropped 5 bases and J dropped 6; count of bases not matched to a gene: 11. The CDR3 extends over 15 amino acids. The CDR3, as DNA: TGTGCCAGCAGCGCCACAGGGGTAGGGCTCGATACGCAGTATTTT. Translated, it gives CASSATGVGLDTQYF.

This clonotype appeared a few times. In DNA, the CDR3 is TGTGCCACCAGCAGAGATGTGGACAGCGATCAGCCCCAGCATTTT. This translates into CATSRDVDSDQPQHF. The chain links TRBV15 to TRBJ1-5, with D perhaps TRBD1 (6 bases). CDR3 length: 15 residues. Germline CDR1 and CDR2: LNHNV and YYDKDF (reference sequence). V shed 0 bases and J shed 5 bases, with 11 bases lying between them.